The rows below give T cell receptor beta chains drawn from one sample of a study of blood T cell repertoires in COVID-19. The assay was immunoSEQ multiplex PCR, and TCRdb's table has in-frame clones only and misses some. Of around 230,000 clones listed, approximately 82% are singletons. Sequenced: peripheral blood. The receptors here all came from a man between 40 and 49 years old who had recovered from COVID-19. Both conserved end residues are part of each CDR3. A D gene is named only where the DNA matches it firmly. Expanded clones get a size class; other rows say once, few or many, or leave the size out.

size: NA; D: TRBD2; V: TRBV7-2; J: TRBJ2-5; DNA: TGTGCCAGCAGCGGCCTAGCGGGGGGAGTGGAGACCCAGTACTTC; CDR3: CASSGLAGGVETQYF
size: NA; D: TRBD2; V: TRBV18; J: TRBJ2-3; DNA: TGTGCCAGCTCACCACCCGGGACTAGCGGTCAGGGGACAGATACGCAGTATTTT; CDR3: CASSPPGTSGQGTDTQYF
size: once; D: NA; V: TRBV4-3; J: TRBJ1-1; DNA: TGCGCCAGCAGCCAAGATCCGAGACAGCTTGAAGCTTTCTTT; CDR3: CASSQDPRQLEAFF
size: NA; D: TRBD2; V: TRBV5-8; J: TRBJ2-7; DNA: TGTGCCAGCCGCGGCAGCGGGAGCTCCTACGAGCAGTACTTC; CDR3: CASRGSGSSYEQYF
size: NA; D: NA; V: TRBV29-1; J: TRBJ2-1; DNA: TGCAGCGTTGAAGATCCAGTCCACAATGAGCAGTTCTTC; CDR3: CSVEDPVHNEQFF
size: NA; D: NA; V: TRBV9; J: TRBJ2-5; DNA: TGTGCCAGCAGCGTAGGAACGGGGGGCTTCCAAGAGACCCAGTACTTC; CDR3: CASSVGTGGFQETQYF
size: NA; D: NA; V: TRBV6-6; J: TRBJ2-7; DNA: TGTGCCAGCAGTTACCTCCAGGTCTACGAGCAGTACTTC; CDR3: CASSYLQVYEQYF
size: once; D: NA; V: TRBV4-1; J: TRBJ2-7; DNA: TGCGCCAGCAGCCAAGATCTGGGGGCACTCTACGAGCAGTACTTC; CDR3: CASSQDLGALYEQYF
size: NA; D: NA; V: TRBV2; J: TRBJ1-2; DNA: TGTGCCAGCAGTGAAGACAGGGCGAGCTATGGCTACACCTTC; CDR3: CASSEDRASYGYTF
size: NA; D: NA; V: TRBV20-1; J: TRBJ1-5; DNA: TGCAGTGCTAGTCGGGGGAATCAGCCCCAGCATTTT; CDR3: CSASRGNQPQHF
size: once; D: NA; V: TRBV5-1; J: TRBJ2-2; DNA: TGCGCCAGCAGCCTTAGGGGGAACACCGGGGAGCTGTTTTTT; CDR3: CASSLRGNTGELFF
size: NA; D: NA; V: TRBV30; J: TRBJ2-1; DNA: TGTGCCTGGAGCACCGGGACTTCGCAGTTCTTC; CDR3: CAWSTGTSQFF
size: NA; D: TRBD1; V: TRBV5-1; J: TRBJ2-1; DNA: TGCGCCAGCAGTCCGGACAGGGGGCCTTACAATGAGCAGTTCTTC; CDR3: CASSPDRGPYNEQFF
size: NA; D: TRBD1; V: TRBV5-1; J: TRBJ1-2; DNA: TGCGCCAGCGGAAGGGACAGCCTTAACTATGGCTACACCTTC; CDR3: CASGRDSLNYGYTF
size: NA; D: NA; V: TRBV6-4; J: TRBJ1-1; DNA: TGTGCCAGCAGTGCTGCAACAGGCACTGAAGCTTTCTTT; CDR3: CASSAATGTEAFF
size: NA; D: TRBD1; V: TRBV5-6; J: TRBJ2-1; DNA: TGTGCCAGCAGCGGGGTTCAGGGGGCGAGGATTGAGCAGTTCTTC; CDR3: CASSGVQGARIEQFF
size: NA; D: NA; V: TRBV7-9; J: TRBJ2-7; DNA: TGTGCCAGCAGTTTTGGGGGAGGCCTAAACGAGCAGTACTTC; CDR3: CASSFGGGLNEQYF
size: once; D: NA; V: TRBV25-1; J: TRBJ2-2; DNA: TGTGCCAGCAGTGGACTAACAGGGTTTGGGACGAACACCGGGGAGCTGTTTTTT; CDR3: CASSGLTGFGTNTGELFF
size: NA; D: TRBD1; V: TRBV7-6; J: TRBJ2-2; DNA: TGTGCCAGCAGCCTCACGATGGGACAGGGCACCGGGGAGCTGTTTTTT; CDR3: CASSLTMGQGTGELFF
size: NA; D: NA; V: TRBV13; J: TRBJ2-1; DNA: TGTGCCAGCAGCTTAAAGCGGGCTTACAATGAGCAGTTCTTC; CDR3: CASSLKRAYNEQFF
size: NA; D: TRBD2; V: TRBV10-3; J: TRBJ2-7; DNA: TGTGCCATCAGAGGACTAGCGGGGGGGAGCGAGCAGTACTTC; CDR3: CAIRGLAGGSEQYF
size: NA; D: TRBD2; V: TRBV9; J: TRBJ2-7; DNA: TGTGCCAGCAGTACCGGGACTAGCGCTATCTACGAGCAGTACTTC; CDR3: CASSTGTSAIYEQYF
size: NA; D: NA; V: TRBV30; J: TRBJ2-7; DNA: TGTGCCTGGAGTGTAGGGGATCAAAGAGGCGAGCAGTACTTC; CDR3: CAWSVGDQRGEQYF
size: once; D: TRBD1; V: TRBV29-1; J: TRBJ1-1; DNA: TGCAGCGTTGTGGACAGGCCGGGGATGAACACTGAAGCTTTCTTT; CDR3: CSVVDRPGMNTEAFF
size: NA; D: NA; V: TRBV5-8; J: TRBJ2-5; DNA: TGTGCCAGCAGCCCCGGGAAAAAAGGCCAAGAGACCCAGTACTTC; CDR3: CASSPGKKGQETQYF
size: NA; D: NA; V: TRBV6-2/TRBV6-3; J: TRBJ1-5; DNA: TGTGCCAGCAGTTCTACAGGTAATCAGCCCCAGCATTTT; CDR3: CASSSTGNQPQHF
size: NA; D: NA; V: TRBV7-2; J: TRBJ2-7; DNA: TGTGCCAGCAGCTTAAGCGCCCTCCCTCCCTACGAGCAGTACTTC; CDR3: CASSLSALPPYEQYF
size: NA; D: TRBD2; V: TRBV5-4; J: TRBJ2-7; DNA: TGTGCCAGCAGCTTGGAGTCTAGCGGGAGAGGCGAGCAGTACTTC; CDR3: CASSLESSGRGEQYF
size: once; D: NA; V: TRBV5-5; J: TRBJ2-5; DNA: TGTGCCAGCAGCTTGCCGGGGGAAGAGACCCAGTACTTC; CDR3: CASSLPGEETQYF
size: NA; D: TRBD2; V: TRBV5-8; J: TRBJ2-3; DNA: TGTGCCAGCAGCTTGGTAGCGGGAACAGATACGCAGTATTTT; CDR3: CASSLVAGTDTQYF
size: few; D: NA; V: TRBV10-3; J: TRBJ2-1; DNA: TGTGCCATCAGTGAGTCAACTAGCACCAATGAGCAGTTCTTC; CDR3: CAISESTSTNEQFF
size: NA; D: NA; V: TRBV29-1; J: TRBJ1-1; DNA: TGCAGTTACACCGGGTATGGGTGGAGCACTGAAGCTTTCTTT; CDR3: CSYTGYGWSTEAFF
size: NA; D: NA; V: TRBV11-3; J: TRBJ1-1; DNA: TGTGCCAGCAGCTTAACTAGCTTTAACACTGAAGCTTTCTTT; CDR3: CASSLTSFNTEAFF
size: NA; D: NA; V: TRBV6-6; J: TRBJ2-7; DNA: TGTGCCAGCAGTTCCGGACAGTTCGAGCAGTACTTC; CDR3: CASSSGQFEQYF
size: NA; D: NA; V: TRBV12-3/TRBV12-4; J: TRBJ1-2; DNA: TGTGCCAGCAGTCCCCAGACAAACTATGGCTACACCTTC; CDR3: CASSPQTNYGYTF
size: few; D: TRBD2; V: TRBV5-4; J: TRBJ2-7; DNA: TGTGCCAGCAGCTTGTTTGGGCTAGCGGGGCACTCCTACGAGCAGTACTTC; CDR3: CASSLFGLAGHSYEQYF
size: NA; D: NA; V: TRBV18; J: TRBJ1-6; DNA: TGTGCCAGCTCACCACCGATCTGGCAGGGGAGGGGTTCACCCCTCCACTTT; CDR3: CASSPPIWQGRGSPLHF
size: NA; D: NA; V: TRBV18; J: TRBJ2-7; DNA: TGTGCCAGCTCGCCCCCGAGCTCCTACGAGCAGTACTTC; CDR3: CASSPPSSYEQYF
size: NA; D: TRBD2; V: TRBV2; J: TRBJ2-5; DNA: TGTGCCAGCAGTGACACTAGCGTCCAAGAGACCCAGTACTTC; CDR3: CASSDTSVQETQYF
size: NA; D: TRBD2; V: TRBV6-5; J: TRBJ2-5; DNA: TGTGCCAGCAGTTACTCAGGACTAGCGGGAGAGACCCAGTACTTC; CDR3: CASSYSGLAGETQYF
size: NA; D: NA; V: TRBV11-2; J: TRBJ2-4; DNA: TGTGCCAGCAGCCCAAGGGGTGCCGTAGCCAAAAACATTCAGTACTTC; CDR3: CASSPRGAVAKNIQYF
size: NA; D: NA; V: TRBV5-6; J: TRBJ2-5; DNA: TGTGCCAGCAGCATCGAGCGAGACAGGCCTAAGGGAGAGACCCAGTACTTC; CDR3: CASSIERDRPKGETQYF
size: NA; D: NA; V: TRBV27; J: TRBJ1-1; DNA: TGTGCCAGCAGTTTACAGCGGGTGGGGATCCCTGAAGCTTTCTTT; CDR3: CASSLQRVGIPEAFF
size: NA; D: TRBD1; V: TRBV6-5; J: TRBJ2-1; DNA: TGTGCCAGCAGTTACGGGACAGGCTCGTATGAGCAGTTCTTC; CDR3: CASSYGTGSYEQFF
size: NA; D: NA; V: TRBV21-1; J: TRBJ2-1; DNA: TGTGCCAGCAGCAAAGGCAAGGGCGGGCCCTACAATGAGCAGTTCTTC; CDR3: CASSKGKGGPYNEQFF
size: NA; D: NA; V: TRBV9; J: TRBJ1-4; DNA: TGTGCCAGCAGCGCCCGTGAAGGGGTTAGCGAAAAACTGTTTTTT; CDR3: CASSAREGVSEKLFF
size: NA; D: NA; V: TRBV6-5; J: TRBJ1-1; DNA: TGTGCCAGCAGTTGGGAGGGGGAGTACACTGAAGCTTTCTTT; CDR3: CASSWEGEYTEAFF
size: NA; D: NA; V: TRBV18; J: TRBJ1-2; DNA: TGTGCCAGCTCCCTCGTAACAGCTGGCTACACCTTC; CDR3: CASSLVTAGYTF
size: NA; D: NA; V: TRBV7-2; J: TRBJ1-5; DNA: TGTGCCAGCAGCTTAAACTCGAGGCTCAATCAGCCCCAGCATTTT; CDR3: CASSLNSRLNQPQHF
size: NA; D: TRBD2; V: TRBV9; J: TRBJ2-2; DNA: TGTGCCAGCAAAAGCGGGGGGGCCCCCGGGGAGCTGTTTTTT; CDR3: CASKSGGAPGELFF
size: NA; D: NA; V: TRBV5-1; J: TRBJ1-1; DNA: TGCGCCAGCAGCCAACAGGGTGGCACTGAAGCTTTCTTT; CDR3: CASSQQGGTEAFF
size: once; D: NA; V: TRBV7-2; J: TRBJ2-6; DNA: TGTGCCAGCAGCTTATTCAGCTCTGGGGCCAACGTCCTGACTTTC; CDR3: CASSLFSSGANVLTF
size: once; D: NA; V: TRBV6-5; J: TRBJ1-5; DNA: TGTGCCAGCAGTAACACAGGGTCCCTCAATCAGCCCCAGCATTTT; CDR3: CASSNTGSLNQPQHF